This entry lists 18 T cell receptor beta chains sequenced from one sample in a study of T cells in Graves' hyperthyroidism and ophthalmopathy. The investigators amplified TCR beta CDR3 regions from RNA transcripts. The TCR CDR3 was amplified in a first-round RT-PCR using the HTBI primer set. TCRdb reanalysed the multiplex PCR reads using MiXCR and keeps one entry per CDR3 protein. The repertoire has about 290,000 distinct CDR3 sequences, 13% of them found once; the top ten carry 6% to 8%. What was sequenced was blood. These receptors all come from a woman in her thirties with Graves' hyperthyroidism that later progressed to Graves' ophthalmopathy.

The rearrangement uses TRBV4-3 and TRBJ2-2, with 9 bases identical to TRBD2. V was clipped by 0 bases and J by 7 bases; unmatched bases: 9. The CDR3 length is 17 residues. The V gene's germline CDR1 is LGHNA and CDR2 YSLEER. CDR3 loop: CASSQDVLAGWGGELFF. The CDR3 DNA reads TGCGCCAGCAGCCAAGACGTCCTAGCGGGATGGGGCGGGGAGCTGTTTTTT.

The rearrangement links TRBV6-1 to TRBJ1-5; no definite D call. CDR3 length: 13 amino acids. Trimming removed 6 bases at V and 7 bases at J, with 13 bases between. Germline assignment: CDR1 MNHNS and CDR2 SASEGT. The CDR3 nucleotides read TGTGCCAGCAGCCAGTTGGGAGGCCAGCCCCAGCATTTT. Protein product: CASSQLGGQPQHF.

This clonotype was counted at least ten times. The chain links TRBV27 to TRBJ2-1; D is unclear. The CDR3 spans 14 residues. V was clipped by 4 bases and J by 6 bases, with 13 bases between them. Germline values: CDR1 MNHEY, CDR2 SMNVEV (reference sequence). The CDR3 nucleotides are TGTGCCAGCAGTTCCGTACGATCTCCCAATGAGCAGTTCTTC. It is translated as CASSSVRSPNEQFF.

This clonotype has ten or more counts. The chain has TRBV12-3 or TRBV12-4 and TRBJ1-1; the match to TRBD1 covers 7 bases. With V trimmed by 6 bases and J by 5 bases, 15 bases remained unmatched. The CDR3 is 16 amino acids. The CDR3 is CASRSRDSVRRTEAFF. DNA for the CDR3: TGTGCCAGCAGATCCCGGGACAGTGTGAGGAGGACTGAAGCTTTCTTT.

The table lists this clonotype with many counts. The chain carries TRBV7-9 and TRBJ2-1, with no clear D. Trimming cost V 5 bases and J 8 bases, with 10 bases left between them. Germline V gene sequence: CDR1 SEHNR, CDR2 FQNEAQ (reference sequence). This CDR3 has 12 residues. The CDR3 nucleotides are TGTGCCAGCAGCCTCCAAAGGGATGAGCAGTTCTTC. It encodes CASSLQRDEQFF.

This clonotype was observed at least ten times. The CDR3 DNA reads TGTGCCTGGAGTGATAAGTGGGGGATATCTCCCCAGCATTTT. This sequence encodes CAWSDKWGISPQHF. The chain combines TRBV30 with TRBJ1-5, with a weak D call TRBD1 (5 bases). The ends were cut back, 1 base at V and 10 bases at J, with 17 bases in the middle. CDR1 is GTSNPN, CDR2 SVGIG, per germline (reference sequence). The CDR3 contains 14 residues.

This clonotype has at least ten counts. The chain couples TRBV6-2 or TRBV6-3 to TRBJ2-6, with D unresolved. Per the germline V gene, CDR1 is MNHEY and CDR2 is SVGEGT. CDR3 length: 15 amino acids. The V end was cut by 0 bases, the J end by 3 bases, with 6 bases between. CDR3 region: CASSYSPVGANVLTF. In nucleotides, the CDR3 is TGTGCCAGCAGTTACTCTCCGGTTGGGGCCAACGTCCTGACTTTC.

This clonotype occurred many times. The genes are TRBV7-2 and TRBJ2-3; 8 bases are shared with TRBD2. In germline, CDR1 is SGHTA, CDR2 FQGNSA. Trimming removed 7 bases from V and 6 bases from J; junction bases left unmatched: 15. The CDR3 covers 16 residues. CDR3 coding DNA: TGTGCCAGCACAAGGGCGGGGGGACTAGGGTCCGATACGCAGTATTTT. This translates into CASTRAGGLGSDTQYF.

The V call is TRBV6-1, the J call TRBJ2-2; D may be TRBD1 or TRBD2 (6 bases each). CDR1 and CDR2 from the germline V gene are MNHNS and SASEGT. The CDR3 is 18 residues long. Trimming left V 6 bases short and J 1 base short, with 21 bases between. CDR3 coding DNA: TGTGCCAGCAGGATGCCGACTGCCAGGGGAGGGAACACCGGGGAGCTGTTTTTT. Residues: CASRMPTARGGNTGELFF.

This clonotype was found many times. CDR3 nucleotide sequence: TGTGCCAGCAGCGAATTCGGGGTTAGCAATCAGCCCCAGCATTTT. This codes for CASSEFGVSNQPQHF. This chain joins TRBV7-2 and TRBJ1-5; no clear D. The CDR3 has 15 amino acids. Germline CDR1 is SGHTA and CDR2 is FQGNSA. Trimming left V 5 bases short and J 0 bases short, with 11 bases between.

There are a few counts of this clonotype. This clone may be a read error of a much larger clone one base away. V usage is TRBV15 and J usage is TRBJ2-6; 8 bases agree with TRBD1. The CDR3 has 20 amino acids. V gave up 2 bases and J gave up 0 bases; unmatched junction bases: 12. Germline values: CDR1 LNHNV, CDR2 YYDKDF (reference sequence). The chain's CDR3 is CATSRTTGRGRGSGANVLTF. The CDR3 DNA is TGTGCCACCAGCAGAACGACGGGCAGGGGGCGAGGCTCTGGGGCCAACGTCCTGACTTTC.

The table lists this clonotype with many counts. This chain uses TRBV20-1 with TRBJ2-5; TRBD1 agrees at 7 bases. This CDR3 contains 17 residues. Germline loops: CDR1 DFQATT, CDR2 SNEGSKA (reference sequence). After removal of 1 base from V and 3 bases from J, the junction contained 14 bases not matched to a gene. The CDR3 loop is CSARVRDSRRAKETQYF. In DNA form, the CDR3 reads TGCAGTGCTAGAGTAAGGGACAGTCGAAGGGCAAAAGAGACCCAGTACTTC.

This clonotype was found many times. The chain joins TRBV28 to TRBJ2-7; D ambiguous. Trimming left V 5 bases short and J 7 bases short, with 18 bases between. The CDR3 runs 14 residues. The germline gives CDR1 MDHEN, CDR2 SYDVKM. The CDR3 region is CASSPPPATSEQYF. The CDR3 DNA reads as TGTGCCAGCAGTCCGCCCCCCGCCACCTCTGAGCAGTACTTC.

This clonotype has ten or more counts. This CDR3 reads CASSNDRGSNQPQHF. As DNA, the CDR3 is TGTGCCAGCAGTAATGACAGGGGGAGCAATCAGCCCCAGCATTTT. The rearrangement links TRBV6-1 to TRBJ1-5; TRBD1 matches 9 bases. Germline V lookup: CDR1 MNHNS, CDR2 SASEGT. The CDR3 is made up of 15 amino acids. The V segment lost 5 bases and the J segment 1 base; nucleotides outside the gene matches: 3.

The chain couples TRBV29-1 to TRBJ2-7; 9 bases map to TRBD2. Looked up from germline, CDR1 is SQVTM and CDR2 is ANQGSEA. The CDR3 totals 13 residues. After removal of 6 bases from V and 7 bases from J, the junction contained 10 bases not matched to a gene. The CDR3 DNA reads TGCAGCGTATCCTTTAGCGGGAGCGGGGAGCAGTACTTC. Its protein is CSVSFSGSGEQYF.

This clonotype was counted at least ten times. CDR3 in amino acids: CASRAGTGHQPQHF. In nucleotides, the CDR3 is TGTGCCAGCAGGGCCGGGACAGGGCATCAGCCCCAGCATTTT. This chain links TRBV28 with TRBJ1-5; 9 bases are a match to TRBD1. Germline values: CDR1 MDHEN, CDR2 SYDVKM. This CDR3 comprises 14 residues. The V segment lost 6 bases and the J segment 5 bases; nucleotides outside the gene matches: 5.

J is TRBJ2-7 and V is TRBV14; D not certain. Trimming stripped 1 base from V and 4 bases from J, with 14 bases between. Germline V gives CDR1 SGHDN, CDR2 FVKESK. The CDR3 is 15 residues long. For the CDR3, the DNA is TGTGCCAGCAGCCAAGTCCCCCTGGGAAGTTACGAGCAGTACTTC. Its translation is CASSQVPLGSYEQYF.

This clonotype appeared many times. The gene calls are TRBV28 and TRBJ1-2; TRBD1 matches 7 bases. This CDR3 contains 16 residues. V was clipped by 4 bases and J by 3 bases; unmatched bases: 11. CDR1 is MDHEN and CDR2 is SYDVKM in the germline V gene. CDR3 sequence (DNA): TGTGCCAGCAGTTGGGGTTTCGACAGGGACGACTATGGCTACACCTTC. This codes for CASSWGFDRDDYGYTF.